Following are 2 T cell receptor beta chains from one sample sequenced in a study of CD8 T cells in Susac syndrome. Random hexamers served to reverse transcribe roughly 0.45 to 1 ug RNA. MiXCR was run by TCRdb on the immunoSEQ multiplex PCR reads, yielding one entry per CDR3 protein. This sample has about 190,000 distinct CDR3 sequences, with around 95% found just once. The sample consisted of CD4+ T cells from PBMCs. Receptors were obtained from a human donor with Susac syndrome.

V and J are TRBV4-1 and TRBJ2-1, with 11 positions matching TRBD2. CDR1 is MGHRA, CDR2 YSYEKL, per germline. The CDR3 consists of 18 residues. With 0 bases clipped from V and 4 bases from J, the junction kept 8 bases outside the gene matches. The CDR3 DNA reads TGCGCCAGCAGCCAAGAAGGATCCGGACTAGCGGGTTACAATGAGCAGTTCTTC. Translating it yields CASSQEGSGLAGYNEQFF.

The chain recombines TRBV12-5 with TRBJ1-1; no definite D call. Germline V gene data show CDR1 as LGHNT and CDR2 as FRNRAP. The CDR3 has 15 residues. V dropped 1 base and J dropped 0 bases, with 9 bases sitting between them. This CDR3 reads CASGLAQTMNTEAFF. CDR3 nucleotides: TGTGCTAGTGGTTTGGCACAGACCATGAACACTGAAGCTTTCTTT.